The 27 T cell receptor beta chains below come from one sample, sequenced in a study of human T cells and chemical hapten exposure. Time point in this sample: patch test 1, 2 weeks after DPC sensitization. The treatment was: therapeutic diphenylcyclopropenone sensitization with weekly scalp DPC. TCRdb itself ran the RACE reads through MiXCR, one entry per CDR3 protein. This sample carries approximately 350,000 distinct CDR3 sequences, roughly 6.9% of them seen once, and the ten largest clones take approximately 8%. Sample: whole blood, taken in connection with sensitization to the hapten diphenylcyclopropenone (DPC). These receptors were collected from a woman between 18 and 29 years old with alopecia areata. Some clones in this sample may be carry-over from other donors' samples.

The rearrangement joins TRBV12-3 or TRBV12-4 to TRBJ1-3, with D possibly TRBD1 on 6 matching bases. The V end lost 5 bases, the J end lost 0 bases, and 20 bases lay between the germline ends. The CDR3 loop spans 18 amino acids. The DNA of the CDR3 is TGTGCCAGCAGTCGATCCTACAGGGCCTGGTACTCTGGAAACACCATATATTTT. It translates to CASSRSYRAWYSGNTIYF.

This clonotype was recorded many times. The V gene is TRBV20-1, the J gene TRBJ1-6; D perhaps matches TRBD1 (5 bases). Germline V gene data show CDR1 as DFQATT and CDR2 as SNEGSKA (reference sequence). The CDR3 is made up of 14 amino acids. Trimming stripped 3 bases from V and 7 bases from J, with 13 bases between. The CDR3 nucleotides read TGCAGTGCTAGTGTAGGGGCGGAGAATTCACCCCTCCACTTT. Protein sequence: CSASVGAENSPLHF.

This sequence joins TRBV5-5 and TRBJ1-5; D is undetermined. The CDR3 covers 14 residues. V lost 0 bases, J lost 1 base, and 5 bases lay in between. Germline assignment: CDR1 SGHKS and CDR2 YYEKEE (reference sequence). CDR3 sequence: CASSLDPSNQPQHF. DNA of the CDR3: TGTGCCAGCAGCTTGGACCCAAGCAATCAGCCCCAGCATTTT.

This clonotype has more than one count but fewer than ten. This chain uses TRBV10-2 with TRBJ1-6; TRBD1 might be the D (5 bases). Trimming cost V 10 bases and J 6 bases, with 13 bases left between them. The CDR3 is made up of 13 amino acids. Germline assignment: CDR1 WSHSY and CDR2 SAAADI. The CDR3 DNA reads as TGCGCCATTTCCGGGACGGTTAATTCACCCCTCCACTTT. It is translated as CAISGTVNSPLHF.

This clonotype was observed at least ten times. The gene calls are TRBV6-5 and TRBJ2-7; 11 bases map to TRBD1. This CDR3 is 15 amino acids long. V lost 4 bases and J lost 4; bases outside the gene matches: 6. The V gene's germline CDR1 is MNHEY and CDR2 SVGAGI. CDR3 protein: CASSFGQGARYEQYF. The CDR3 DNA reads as TGTGCCAGCAGTTTCGGACAGGGGGCGCGGTACGAGCAGTACTTC.

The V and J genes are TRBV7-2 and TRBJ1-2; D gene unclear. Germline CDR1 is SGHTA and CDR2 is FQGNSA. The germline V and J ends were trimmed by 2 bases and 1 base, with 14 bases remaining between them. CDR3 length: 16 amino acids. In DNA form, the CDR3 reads TGTGCCAGCAGCTTAAATGTAGCCATTATTAACTATGGCTACACCTTC. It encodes CASSLNVAIINYGYTF.

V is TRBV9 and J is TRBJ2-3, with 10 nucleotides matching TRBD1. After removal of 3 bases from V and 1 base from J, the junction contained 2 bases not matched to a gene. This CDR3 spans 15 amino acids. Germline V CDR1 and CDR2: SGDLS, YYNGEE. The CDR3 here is CASSAGTGGTDTQYF. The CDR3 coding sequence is TGTGCCAGCAGCGCGGGGACAGGGGGCACAGATACGCAGTATTTT.

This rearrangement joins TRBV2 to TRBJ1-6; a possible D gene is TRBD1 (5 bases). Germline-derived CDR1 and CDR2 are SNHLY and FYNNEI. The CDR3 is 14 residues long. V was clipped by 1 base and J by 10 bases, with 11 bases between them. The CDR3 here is CASSEDGGDSPLHF. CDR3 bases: TGTGCCAGCAGTGAAGATGGGGGGGACTCACCCCTCCACTTT.

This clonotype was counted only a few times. The CDR3 protein is CASQGVGEQYF. The CDR3, as DNA: TGTGCCAGCCAGGGGGTCGGGGAGCAGTACTTC. This chain links TRBV6-5 with TRBJ2-7, with 7 positions matching TRBD1. CDR1 is MNHEY, CDR2 SVGAGI, per germline. The V and J ends lost 8 bases and 7 bases, in that order; junction bases with no gene match: 5. This CDR3 has 11 amino acids.

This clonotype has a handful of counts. The CDR3 loop reads CASSLAFSGGSDTQYF. The CDR3 DNA follows: TGCGCCAGCAGCTTGGCCTTTAGCGGGGGTTCCGATACGCAGTATTTT. This sequence joins TRBV5-1 and TRBJ2-3; 9 positions match TRBD2. CDR3 size: 16 residues. With 0 bases clipped from V and 6 bases from J, the junction kept 8 bases outside the gene matches. From germline, CDR1 is SGHRS and CDR2 YFSETQ.

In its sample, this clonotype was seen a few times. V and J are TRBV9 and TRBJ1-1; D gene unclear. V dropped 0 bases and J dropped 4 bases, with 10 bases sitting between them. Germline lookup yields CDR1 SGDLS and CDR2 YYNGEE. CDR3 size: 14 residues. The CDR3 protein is CASSVEAGGTEAFF. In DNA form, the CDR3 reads TGTGCCAGCAGCGTAGAGGCAGGAGGCACTGAAGCTTTCTTT.

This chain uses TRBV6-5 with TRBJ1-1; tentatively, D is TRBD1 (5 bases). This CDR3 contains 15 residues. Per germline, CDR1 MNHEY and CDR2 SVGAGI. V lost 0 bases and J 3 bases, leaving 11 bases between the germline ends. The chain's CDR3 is CASSYSGVGDTEAFF. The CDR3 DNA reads TGTGCCAGCAGTTACTCGGGGGTCGGGGACACTGAAGCTTTCTTT.

CDR3 sequence: CASSSLGQGFSEAFF. The CDR3 DNA reads TGTGCCAGCAGCTCGTTGGGACAGGGATTTTCTGAAGCTTTCTTT. The genes are TRBV5-4 and TRBJ1-1; TRBD1 matches 9 bases. Germline V lookup: CDR1 SGHNT, CDR2 YYREEE (reference sequence). This CDR3 has 15 residues. Germline trimming cut 3 bases from V and 6 bases from J; bases unmatched to any gene: 9.

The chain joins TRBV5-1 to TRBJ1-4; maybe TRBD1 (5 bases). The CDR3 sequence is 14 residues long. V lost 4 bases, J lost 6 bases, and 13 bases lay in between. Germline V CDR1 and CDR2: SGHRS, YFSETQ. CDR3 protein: CASSESGTYEKLFF. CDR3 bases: TGCGCCAGCAGCGAGTCCGGGACGTATGAAAAACTGTTTTTT. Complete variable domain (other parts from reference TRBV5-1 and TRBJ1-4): KAGVTQTPRYLIKTRGQQVTLSCSPISGHRSVSWYQQTPGQGLQFLFEYFSETQRNKGNFPGRFSGRQFSNSRSEMNVSTLELGDSALYLCASSESGTYEKLFFGSGTQLSVL.

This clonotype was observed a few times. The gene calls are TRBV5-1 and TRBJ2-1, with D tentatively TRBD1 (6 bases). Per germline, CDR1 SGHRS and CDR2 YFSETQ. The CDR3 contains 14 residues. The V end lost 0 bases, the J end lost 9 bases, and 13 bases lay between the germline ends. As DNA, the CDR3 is TGCGCCAGCAGCTTGGGCACAGGGACGGGTGAGCAGTTCTTC. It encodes CASSLGTGTGEQFF. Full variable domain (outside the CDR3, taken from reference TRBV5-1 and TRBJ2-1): KAGVTQTPRYLIKTRGQQVTLSCSPISGHRSVSWYQQTPGQGLQFLFEYFSETQRNKGNFPGRFSGRQFSNSRSEMNVSTLELGDSALYLCASSLGTGTGEQFFGPGTRLTVL.

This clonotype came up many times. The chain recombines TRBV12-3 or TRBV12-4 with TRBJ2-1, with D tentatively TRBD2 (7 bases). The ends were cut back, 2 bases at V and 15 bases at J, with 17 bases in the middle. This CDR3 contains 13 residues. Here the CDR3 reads CASSLIGGQGPFF. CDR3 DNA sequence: TGTGCCAGCAGTTTAATCGGGGGGCAGGGCCCGTTCTTC.

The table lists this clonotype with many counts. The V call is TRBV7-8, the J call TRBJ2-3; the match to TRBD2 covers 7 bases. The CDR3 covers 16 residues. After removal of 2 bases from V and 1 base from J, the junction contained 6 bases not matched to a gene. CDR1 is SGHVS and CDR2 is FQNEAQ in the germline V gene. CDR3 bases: TGTGCCAGCAGCTTAACAGAGCGGGGCCGCACAGATACGCAGTATTTT. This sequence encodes CASSLTERGRTDTQYF.

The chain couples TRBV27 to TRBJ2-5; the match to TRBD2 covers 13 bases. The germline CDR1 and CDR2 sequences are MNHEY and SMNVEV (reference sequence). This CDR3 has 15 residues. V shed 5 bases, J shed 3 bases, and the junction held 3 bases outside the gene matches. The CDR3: CASSPGTSGKETQYF. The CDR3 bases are TGTGCCAGCAGTCCGGGGACTAGCGGGAAAGAGACCCAGTACTTC.

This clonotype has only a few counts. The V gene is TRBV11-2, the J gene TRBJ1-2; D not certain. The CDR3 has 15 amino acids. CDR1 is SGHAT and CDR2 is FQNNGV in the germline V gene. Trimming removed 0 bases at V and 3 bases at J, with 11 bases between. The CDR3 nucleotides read TGTGCCAGCAGCTTAGAAGGGCCTAGCCACTATGGCTACACCTTC. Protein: CASSLEGPSHYGYTF. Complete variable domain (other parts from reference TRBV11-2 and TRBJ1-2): EAGVAQSPRYKIIEKRQSVAFWCNPISGHATLYWYQQILGQGPKLLIQFQNNGVVDDSQLPKDRFSAERLKGVDSTLKIQPAKLEDSAVYLCASSLEGPSHYGYTFGSGTRLTVV.

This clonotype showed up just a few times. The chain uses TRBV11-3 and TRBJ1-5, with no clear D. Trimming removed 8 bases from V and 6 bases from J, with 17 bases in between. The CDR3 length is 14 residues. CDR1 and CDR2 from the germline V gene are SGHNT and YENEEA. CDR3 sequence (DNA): TGTGCCAGCCTCCGACCACCAGGCCGTCAGCCCCAGCATTTT. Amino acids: CASLRPPGRQPQHF.

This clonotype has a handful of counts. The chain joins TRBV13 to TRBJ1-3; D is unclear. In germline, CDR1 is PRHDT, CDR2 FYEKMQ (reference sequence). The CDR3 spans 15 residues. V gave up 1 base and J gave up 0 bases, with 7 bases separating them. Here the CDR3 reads CASSLVPPSGNTIYF. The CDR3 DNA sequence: TGTGCCAGCAGCTTAGTACCCCCCTCTGGAAACACCATATATTTT.

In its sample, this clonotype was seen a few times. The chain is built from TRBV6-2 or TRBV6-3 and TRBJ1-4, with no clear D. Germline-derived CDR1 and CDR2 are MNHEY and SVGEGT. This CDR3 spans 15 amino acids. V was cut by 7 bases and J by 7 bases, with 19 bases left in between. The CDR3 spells CASTLRRWTSEKLFF. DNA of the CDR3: TGTGCCAGCACCCTTCGACGGTGGACTTCTGAAAAACTGTTTTTT.

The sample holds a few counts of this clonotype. This CDR3 reads CATSDRDLRYGYTF. CDR3 DNA sequence: TGTGCCACCTCTGACCGGGACCTACGCTATGGCTACACCTTC. The gene calls are TRBV6-5 and TRBJ1-2, with D possibly being TRBD1 (5 bases). From germline, CDR1 is MNHEY and CDR2 SVGAGI. The V gene lost 10 bases and the J gene lost 4 bases, with 19 bases spanning the gap. This CDR3 has 14 amino acids.

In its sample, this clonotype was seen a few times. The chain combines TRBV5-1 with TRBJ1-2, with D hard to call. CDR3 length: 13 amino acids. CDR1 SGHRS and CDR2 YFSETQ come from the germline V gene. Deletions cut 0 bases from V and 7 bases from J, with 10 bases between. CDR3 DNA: TGCGCCAGCAGCTTGGGAAGTACTCTTGGCTACACCTTC. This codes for CASSLGSTLGYTF.

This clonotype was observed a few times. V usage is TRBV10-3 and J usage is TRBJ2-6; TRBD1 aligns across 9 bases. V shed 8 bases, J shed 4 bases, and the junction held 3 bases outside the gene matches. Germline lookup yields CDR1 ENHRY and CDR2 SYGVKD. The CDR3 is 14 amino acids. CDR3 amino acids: CAIGTGSGANVLTF. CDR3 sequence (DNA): TGTGCCATCGGGACAGGGTCCGGGGCCAACGTCCTGACTTTC.

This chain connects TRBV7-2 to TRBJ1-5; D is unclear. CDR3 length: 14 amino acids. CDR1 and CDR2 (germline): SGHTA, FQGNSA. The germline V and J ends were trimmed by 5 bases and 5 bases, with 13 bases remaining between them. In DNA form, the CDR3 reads TGTGCCAGCAGCGCCATACCGTCGGATCAGCCCCAGCATTTT. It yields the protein CASSAIPSDQPQHF.

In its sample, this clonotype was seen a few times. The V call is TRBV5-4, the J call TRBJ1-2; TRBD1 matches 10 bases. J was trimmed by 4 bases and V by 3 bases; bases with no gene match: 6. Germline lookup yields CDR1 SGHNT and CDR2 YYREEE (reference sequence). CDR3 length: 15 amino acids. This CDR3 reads CASSSDRGQAYGYTF. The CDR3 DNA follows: TGTGCCAGCAGCTCCGACAGGGGGCAAGCCTATGGCTACACCTTC.